This TCR beta chain was sequenced in a study of cytomegalovirus exposure and HLA in healthy donors. Study observations and caveats: Association of 17,000 or so TCR beta sequences with HLA alleles was found at 0.05 false discovery rate in a later analysis. Published work reported that the classifier diagnosed cytomegalovirus status with high specificity and sensitivity.

The V end was cut by 2 bases, the J end by 3 bases, with 13 bases between. Germline lookup yields CDR1 MNHNS and CDR2 SASEGT. The CDR3 has 15 amino acids. 60 Vbeta and 13 Jbeta primers were used in PCR. TCRdb's copy holds only in-frame clones and misses some; the assay was immunoSEQ multiplex PCR. The sample carries about 98,000 clones, approximately 79% recorded once. As regards this clone: Antigen unknown.

This TCR came from a male donor in good health and CMV-seronegative. The chain employs TRBV6-1 and TRBJ1-2; weak D call: TRBD1 (6 bases). Sequenced input: PBMCs. The CDR3 region is CASSETGFSDYGYTF. CDR3 in DNA: TGTGCCAGCAGTGAAACAGGGTTTTCGGACTATGGCTACACCTTC.